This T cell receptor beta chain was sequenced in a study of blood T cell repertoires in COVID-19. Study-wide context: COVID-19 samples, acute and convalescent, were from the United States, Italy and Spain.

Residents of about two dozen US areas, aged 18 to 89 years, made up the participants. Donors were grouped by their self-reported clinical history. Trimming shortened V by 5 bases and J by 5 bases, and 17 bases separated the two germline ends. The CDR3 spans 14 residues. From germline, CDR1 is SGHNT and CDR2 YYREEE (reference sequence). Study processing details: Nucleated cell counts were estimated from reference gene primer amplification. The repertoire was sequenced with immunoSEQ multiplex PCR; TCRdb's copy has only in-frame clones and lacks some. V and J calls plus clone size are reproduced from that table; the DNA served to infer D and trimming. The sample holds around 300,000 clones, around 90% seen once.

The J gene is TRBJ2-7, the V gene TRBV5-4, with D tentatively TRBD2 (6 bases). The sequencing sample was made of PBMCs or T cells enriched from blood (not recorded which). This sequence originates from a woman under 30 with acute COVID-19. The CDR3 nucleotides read TGTGCCAGCAGTTCCGAACGGCGGGGTGACGAGCAGTACTTC. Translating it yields CASSSERRGDEQYF.